Listed below are T cell receptor beta chains from one sample, sequenced in a study of CDR3 diversity in severe acne. In TCRdb, the PCR reads were re-called with MiXCR into one record per CDR3 protein. The sample has around 83,000 distinct CDR3 sequences, around 54% seen once. Sequenced sample: blood. Receptors originate from a male donor with severe acne vulgaris. CDR3s include the opening cysteine and the closing phenylalanine or tryptophan. A D gene is named only where the DNA matches it firmly.

v_gene | d_gene | CDR3aa
TRBV6-1 | NA | CASRDRTQETQYF
TRBV10-3 | NA | CASSPKGQLPVYGYTF
TRBV29-1 | NA | CSVSVGGGGGYTF
TRBV28 | NA | CASSYGGYGYTF
TRBV10-3 | NA | CAIGPPEGYTF
TRBV7-8 | TRBD2 | CASSLMGLAVSYEQYF
TRBV5-6 | TRBD1 | CARSPPDRGGVTEAFF
TRBV30 | NA | CAWSVQGHTEAFF
TRBV6-1 | NA | CASSVSAGSPYEQYF
TRBV11-2 | NA | CASSFNSGANVLTF
TRBV20-1 | TRBD2 | CSAGTSGNSYEQYF
TRBV4-1 | TRBD1 | CASSQAGTGNEKLFF
TRBV5-8 | NA | CASSLEVGTGRRYGYTF
TRBV3-1 | NA | CASRGPGQTGEQFF
TRBV7-8 | TRBD2 | CASSSLAGGTNEQFF
TRBV19 | TRBD1 | CASSITGDTGELFF
TRBV20-1 | NA | CSARERDTEAFF
TRBV6-1 | NA | CASSGLGAGISNQPQHF
TRBV7-2 | TRBD2 | CASSLVGLAGGPLSGANVLTF
TRBV11-1 | NA | CASSVAAVTNTEAFF
TRBV7-8 | TRBD1 | CASSARQGNTEAFF
TRBV28 | NA | CASGLSARFRAFF
TRBV6-1 | TRBD1 | CASSFLDRGYGNQPQHF
TRBV28 | NA | CASSSGLRFEQYF
TRBV20-1 | NA | CSASYHGFVNIQYF
TRBV10-1 | NA | CASSESGNRYEQYF
TRBV5-1 | NA | CASSPGGGEAGYTF
TRBV5-1 | NA | CASTLRGNEKLFF
TRBV20-1 | NA | CSAKKGGGTDTQYF
TRBV10-3 | TRBD1 | CAISGDRGQSNYGYTF
TRBV20-1 | NA | CSARIGRAFF
TRBV14 | NA | CVSSQDGKAKNIQYF
TRBV12-3/TRBV12-4 | TRBD2 | CASSELAGGGETQYF
TRBV29-1 | TRBD2 | CSLDLPSGSGETQYF
TRBV7-2 | NA | CASSLASTGSNQPQHF
TRBV4-1 | NA | CASSLREDYYEQYF
TRBV15 | NA | CATSSSPISGANVLTF
TRBV7-9 | NA | CASSLAGYTEAFF
TRBV7-6 | NA | CASSLDRDHEQYF
TRBV4-2 | TRBD1 | CASSTRTGREQYF
TRBV2 | NA | CASTFTDLGASGELFF
TRBV7-2 | NA | CASSLDLRQTNAEAFF
TRBV11-1 | TRBD2 | CASSVLAGFPPDTGELFF
TRBV19 | NA | CASSTRLESTGTQYF
TRBV24-1 | TRBD1 | CATSDRQGGESMNTEAFF
TRBV19 | TRBD1 | CASRQGAGELFF
TRBV12-3/TRBV12-4 | NA | CASSLGHSNEKLFFGTEAFF
TRBV7-6 | NA | CASSLVYGKEDGYTF
TRBV6-2/TRBV6-3 | NA | CASSPEETQYF
TRBV29-1 | TRBD1 | CSVEEGQGTDFEAFF
TRBV12-3/TRBV12-4 | NA | CVSSSRQPTSSSGNTIYF
TRBV7-6 | NA | CASSLRGGGATNTGELFF
TRBV7-9 | NA | CASSASLARETQYF